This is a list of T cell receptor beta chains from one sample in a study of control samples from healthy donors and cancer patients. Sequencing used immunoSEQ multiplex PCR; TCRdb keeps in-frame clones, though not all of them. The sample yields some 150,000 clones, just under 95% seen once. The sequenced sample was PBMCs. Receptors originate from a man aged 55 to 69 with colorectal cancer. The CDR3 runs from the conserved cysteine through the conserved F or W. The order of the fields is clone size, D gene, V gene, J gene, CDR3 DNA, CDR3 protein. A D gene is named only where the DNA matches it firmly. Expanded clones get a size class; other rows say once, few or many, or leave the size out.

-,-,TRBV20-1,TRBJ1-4,TGCAGTGCCCTCGGGGGTTTTGAACTGTTTTTT,CSALGGFELFF
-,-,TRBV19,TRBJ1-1,TGTGCCAGTAGTATAGCGGGACACTTGAACACTGAAGCTTTCTTT,CASSIAGHLNTEAFF
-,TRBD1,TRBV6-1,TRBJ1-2,TGTGCCAGCAGCACGGGACAGAACTATGGCTACACCTTC,CASSTGQNYGYTF
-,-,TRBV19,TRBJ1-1,TGTGCCAGTAGTATTGCCAGGGCAAGTGAAGCTTTCTTT,CASSIARASEAFF
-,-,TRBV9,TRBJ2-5,TGTGCCAGCAGCGAGAGCACTAAGGGGGGGTCCGAGACCCAGTACTTC,CASSESTKGGSETQYF
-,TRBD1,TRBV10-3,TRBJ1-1,TGTGCCATCAGTGTGTCCGACAGGGAGAACACTGAAGCTTTCTTT,CAISVSDRENTEAFF
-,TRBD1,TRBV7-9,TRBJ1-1,TGTGCCAGCAGCCCAAGTGGCAGGGGGCCTTTCTTT,CASSPSGRGPFF
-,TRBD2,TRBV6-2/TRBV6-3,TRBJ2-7,TGTGCCAGCAGTTGGCCTCTAGCGGGGGCCTCCTACGAGCAGTACTTC,CASSWPLAGASYEQYF
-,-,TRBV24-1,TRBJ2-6,TGTGCCACCAGTGATACCGGGAGCTCTGGGGCCAACGTCCTGACTTTC,CATSDTGSSGANVLTF
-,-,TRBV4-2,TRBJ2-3,TGTGCCAGCAGCCAAGACAGGACTAACACAGATACGCAGTATTTT,CASSQDRTNTDTQYF
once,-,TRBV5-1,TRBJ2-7,TGCGCCAGCAGCCCGGGGGTTTGGGAGCAGTACTTC,CASSPGVWEQYF
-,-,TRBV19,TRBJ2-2,TGTGCCAGTAGTAAGGTTGCCACCGGGGAGCTGTTTTTT,CASSKVATGELFF
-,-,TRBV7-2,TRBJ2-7,TGTGCCAGCAGTGGGTGGAGGGAGCAGTACTTC,CASSGWREQYF
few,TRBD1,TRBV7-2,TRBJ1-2,TGTGCCAGCAGCTTGCAGGGGGCTAACTATGGCTACACCTTC,CASSLQGANYGYTF
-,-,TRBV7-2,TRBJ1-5,TGTGCCAGCAGCTTAAGGCCAAGGGGTCAGCCCCAGCATTTT,CASSLRPRGQPQHF
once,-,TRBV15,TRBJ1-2,TGTGCCACCAGCAGAGATGCGTCTTCGACTATGGAAAGGGGTGGCTACACCTTC,CATSRDASSTMERGGYTF
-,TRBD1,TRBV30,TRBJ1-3,TGTGCCTGGAGTCCCCGTCCCGGGACAGTTTCTCCCTCTGGAAACACCATATATTTT,CAWSPRPGTVSPSGNTIYF
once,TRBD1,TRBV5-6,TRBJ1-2,TGTGCCAGCAGCCTGCGGACAGGACCTAACTATGGCTACACCTTC,CASSLRTGPNYGYTF
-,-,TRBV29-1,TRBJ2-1,TGCAGCGTGGACGGACTTGGCAATGAGCAGTTCTTC,CSVDGLGNEQFF
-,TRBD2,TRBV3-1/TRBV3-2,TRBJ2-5,TGTGCCAGCAGCCCACACGTCATAGCGGGGGGCCTAGCAGAGACCCAGTACTTC,CASSPHVIAGGLAETQYF
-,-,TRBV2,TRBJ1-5,TGTGCCAGCAGTGGGGAGAATCAGCCCCAGCATTTT,CASSGENQPQHF
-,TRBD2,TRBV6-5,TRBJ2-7,TGTGCCAGCAGTTACTCAGGCGGGGGATCCTACGAGCAGTACTTC,CASSYSGGGSYEQYF
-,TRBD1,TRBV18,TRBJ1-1,TGTGCCGGGGCGGGACAGGAAGACACTGAAGCTTTCTTT,CAGAGQEDTEAFF
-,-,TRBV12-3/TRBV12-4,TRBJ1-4,TGTGCCAGCAACACAGATAATAATGAAAAACTGTTTTTT,CASNTDNNEKLFF
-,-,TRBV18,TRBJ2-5,TGTGCCAGCTCACGACAGGTCGACCAAGAGACCCAGTACTTC,CASSRQVDQETQYF
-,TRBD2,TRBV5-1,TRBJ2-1,TGCGCCAGCAGCTCTAGCGGTTTTTACAATGAGCAGTTCTTC,CASSSSGFYNEQFF